Presented here are 21 T cell receptor beta chains from one specimen sequenced in a study of blood T cell repertoires in COVID-19 (dated by TCRdb to 2018 to 2021). The library came from the immunoSEQ multiplex PCR assay. The immuneACCESS repertoire file appears here via TCRdb, limited to in-frame rearrangements. These files lack a portion of the clones; in checked studies, under half of the deficit traces to unresolved V genes, and the cause of the others is not known. The sample table lists about 53,000 clones, 81% of them with a count of one. Of the sample, around 24% falls within the top ten clones. Sequenced material: peripheral blood. The receptors here all came from a woman at least 80 years old with COVID-19, enrolled during active disease.

The chain employs TRBV19 and TRBJ1-2; 7 nucleotides line up with TRBD1. This CDR3 spans 18 amino acids. The trim removed 4 bases at V and 5 bases at J, leaving 19 bases unmatched. Germline lookup yields CDR1 LNHDA and CDR2 SQIVND (reference sequence). The CDR3 protein is CASSTLDAGKTTGYGYTF. In nucleotides, the CDR3 is TGTGCCAGTAGTACCCTGGACGCCGGGAAAACGACAGGGTATGGCTACACCTTC.

At least ten counts were recorded for this clone. V usage is TRBV27 and J usage is TRBJ1-6; 7 nucleotides match TRBD1. Germline CDR1 reads MNHEY; CDR2 reads SMNVEV (reference sequence). Losses at the gene ends were 4 bases for V and 7 bases for J; bases not matched to a gene: 4. The CDR3 totals 14 residues. The CDR3 is CASSSDRTNSPLHF. CDR3 sequence (DNA): TGTGCCAGCAGTTCGGACAGGACCAATTCACCCCTCCACTTT.

The chain has TRBV19 and TRBJ1-1; tentatively, D is TRBD1 (5 bases). Germline V gene sequence: CDR1 LNHDA, CDR2 SQIVND (reference sequence). Deletions cut 4 bases from V and 1 base from J, with 13 bases between. The CDR3 loop spans 15 amino acids. CDR3 residues: CASSTATGTNTEAFF. DNA of the CDR3: TGTGCCAGTAGTACTGCAACAGGTACGAACACTGAAGCTTTCTTT.

This clone was seen just once. The genes are TRBV11-2 and TRBJ1-2; D gene uncertain. Trimming removed 2 bases at V and 7 bases at J, with 11 bases between. The CDR3 consists of 13 residues. Germline V gives CDR1 SGHAT, CDR2 FQNNGV. The CDR3: CASSLISSGGYTF. The DNA of the CDR3 is TGTGCCAGCAGCTTAATTTCATCGGGTGGCTACACCTTC.

This clone was found a few times. The chain couples TRBV27 to TRBJ2-1; 12 bases are shared with TRBD2. This CDR3 has 17 residues. Trimming took 1 base from V and 8 from J; bases not matched to a gene: 9. Germline values: CDR1 MNHEY, CDR2 SMNVEV (reference sequence). CDR3: CASSLLSSGRAGDEQFF. Here the CDR3 DNA reads TGTGCCAGCAGTTTATTGTCTAGCGGGAGGGCCGGGGATGAGCAGTTCTTC.

The chain employs TRBV7-9 and TRBJ1-2, with D possibly being TRBD1 (5 bases). The CDR3 is 14 amino acids. Germline V CDR1 and CDR2: SEHNR, FQNEAQ (reference sequence). V shed 5 bases and J shed 4 bases, with 14 bases lying between them. CDR3 in amino acids: CASSLSPGGYGYTF. As DNA, the CDR3 is TGTGCCAGCAGCCTCAGCCCCGGGGGCTATGGCTACACCTTC.

The chain combines TRBV3-1 (or the pseudogene TRBV3-2) with TRBJ2-7; D gene uncertain. The CDR3 runs to 14 residues. The V end lost 4 bases, the J end lost 0 bases, and 10 bases lay between the germline ends. Per germline, CDR1 LGHDT and CDR2 YNNKEL (reference sequence). The CDR3 loop is CASSRAQSSYEQYF. The CDR3 bases are TGTGCCAGCAGCCGAGCGCAGAGCTCCTACGAGCAGTACTTC.

This chain links TRBV24-1 with TRBJ1-3; D remains unclear. The CDR3 contains 14 residues. Germline V CDR1 and CDR2: KGHDR, SFDVKD. The germline V and J ends were trimmed by 2 bases and 4 bases, with 8 bases remaining between them. Here the CDR3 DNA reads TGTGCCACCAGTGATTACATATCCGGAAACACCATATATTTT. Protein product: CATSDYISGNTIYF.

This clone occurred once. V usage is TRBV24-1 and J usage is TRBJ1-3; the match to TRBD1 covers 7 bases. This CDR3 contains 15 residues. Germline values: CDR1 KGHDR, CDR2 SFDVKD. V lost 7 bases and J lost 0; bases outside the gene matches: 5. For the CDR3, the DNA is TGTGCCACCAGGCCAGGGGGAAGCTCTGGAAACACCATATATTTT. Protein: CATRPGGSSGNTIYF.

V usage is TRBV5-1 and J usage is TRBJ1-2, with 10 positions matching TRBD1. Trimming at V came to 0 bases and at J to 8 bases, leaving 13 bases not matched to a gene. Germline CDR1 and CDR2: SGHRS and YFSETQ. This CDR3 has 17 residues. CDR3 residues: CASSLAGPGTGEGGYTF. The CDR3 DNA sequence: TGCGCCAGCAGCTTGGCCGGACCCGGGACAGGGGAAGGGGGCTACACCTTC.

The chain joins TRBV9 to TRBJ2-2; D not certain. Germline lookup yields CDR1 SGDLS and CDR2 YYNGEE. V was clipped by 0 bases and J by 2 bases, with 8 bases between them. The CDR3 length is 15 residues. In DNA, the CDR3 is TGTGCCAGCAGCGTAGCGTTGGCTAACACCGGGGAGCTGTTTTTT. Amino acid sequence: CASSVALANTGELFF.

V gene TRBV19 combines with J gene TRBJ2-7; tentatively, D is TRBD1 (6 bases). Trimming cost V 0 bases and J 3 bases, with 9 bases left between them. The CDR3 is 14 residues long. Germline CDR1 and CDR2: LNHDA and SQIVND (reference sequence). The CDR3 protein is CASSIDKTGYEQYF. The CDR3 bases are TGTGCCAGTAGTATAGACAAGACAGGCTACGAGCAGTACTTC.

The chain employs TRBV27 and TRBJ2-5, with a weak D call TRBD2 (5 bases). In germline, CDR1 is MNHEY, CDR2 SMNVEV (reference sequence). Trimming shortened V by 6 bases and J by 4 bases, and 18 bases separated the two germline ends. The CDR3 is 15 amino acids. The CDR3 bases are TGTGCCAGCAGCCCCAAACTAGGATTCGGAGAGACCCAGTACTTC. Translated, it gives CASSPKLGFGETQYF.

The V gene is TRBV4-1, the J gene TRBJ1-4; D is perhaps TRBD1 (5 bases). CDR3 length equals 16 residues. From germline, CDR1 is MGHRA and CDR2 YSYEKL. The V gene lost 1 base and the J gene lost 0 bases, with 9 bases spanning the gap. The CDR3: CASSQGQGPTNEKLFF. The CDR3 DNA reads TGCGCCAGCAGCCAAGGGCAGGGCCCAACTAATGAAAAACTGTTTTTT.

This chain uses TRBV12-3 or TRBV12-4 with TRBJ1-1, with D unresolved. V shed 3 bases and J shed 7 bases, with 12 bases lying between them. This CDR3 spans 13 amino acids. CDR3 loop: CASSLGQNDEAFF. The CDR3 nucleotides are TGTGCCAGCAGTTTGGGCCAGAATGATGAAGCTTTCTTT.

This clone was seen a single time. J is TRBJ1-2 and V is TRBV2; TRBD1 might be the D (5 bases). CDR3 length: 15 residues. CDR1 and CDR2 (germline): SNHLY, FYNNEI. V lost 6 bases and J lost 0, with 14 bases in between. The CDR3 is CASRKQWGSNYGYTF. CDR3 nucleotide sequence: TGTGCCAGCAGGAAGCAGTGGGGCTCTAACTATGGCTACACCTTC.

The V and J genes are TRBV20-1 and TRBJ2-1; D perhaps matches TRBD2 (6 bases). The V end lost 7 bases, the J end lost 9 bases, and 10 bases lay between the germline ends. Germline CDR1 and CDR2: DFQATT and SNEGSKA (reference sequence). The CDR3 totals 10 residues. This chain's CDR3 is CSVRDFEQFF. CDR3 sequence (DNA): TGCAGTGTGCGGGATTTTGAGCAGTTCTTC.

DNA for the CDR3: TGTGCCAGTAGTATTGAGGGTTTGAGCAATCAGCCCCAGCATTTT. Translation: CASSIEGLSNQPQHF. The J gene is TRBJ1-5, the V gene TRBV19; no firm D call. The V gene's germline CDR1 is LNHDA and CDR2 SQIVND (reference sequence). This CDR3 has 15 amino acids. V was clipped by 3 bases and J by 1 base, with 10 bases between them. Combining the CDR3 with reference TRBV19 and TRBJ1-5 gives the whole variable domain DGGITQSPKYLFRKEGQNVTLSCEQNLNHDAMYWYRQDPGQGLRLIYYSQIVNDFQKGDIAEGYSVSREKKESFPLTVTSAQKNPTAFYLCASSIEGLSNQPQHFGDGTRLSIL.

V and J are TRBV7-9 and TRBJ2-3, with D uncertain. V was pared by 5 bases and J by 5 bases, with 5 bases between. Germline-derived CDR1 and CDR2 are SEHNR and FQNEAQ (reference sequence). The CDR3 contains 11 residues. Written as DNA, the CDR3 is TGTGCCAGCAGCGCGGTAGATACGCAGTATTTT. It is translated as CASSAVDTQYF.

This chain links TRBV30 with TRBJ1-6; D uncertain. The V and J ends lost 1 base and 9 bases respectively, with 13 bases between them. CDR1 is GTSNPN, CDR2 SVGIG, per germline (reference sequence). CDR3 length equals 14 residues. The CDR3: CAWSGSRGSSPLHF. The CDR3 region has the DNA TGTGCCTGGAGTGGGTCACGAGGAAGTTCACCCCTCCACTTT.

This chain joins TRBV28 and TRBJ2-5; TRBD2 matches at 11 bases. The CDR3 is 17 residues long. Trimming took 4 bases from V and 4 from J; bases not matched to a gene: 11. Germline V gene lookup returns CDR1 MDHEN and CDR2 SYDVKM. Here the CDR3 reads CASSYQPGLAESETQYF. The CDR3 coding sequence is TGTGCCAGCAGTTACCAACCGGGACTAGCGGAGTCAGAGACCCAGTACTTC.